One and the same sample provided the 27 T cell receptor beta chains below, sequenced in a study of Tregs in tolerant kidney transplant recipients. This table comes from immunoSEQ multiplex PCR, and its TCRdb copy is limited to in-frame clones, with some not included. The repertoire table contains about 48,000 clones. Sequenced material: CD4+ T cells from blood, taken before the transplant. All receptors derive from a human donor who received a combined kidney and bone marrow transplant.

Worth noting for this clone: The CDR3 end is not reached by the read, which stops 3 residues before it; the germline J gene fills it in. The chain is built from TRBV30 and TRBJ2-3; the match to TRBD2 covers 8 bases. The CDR3 runs to 14 residues. Germline values: CDR1 GTSNPN, CDR2 SVGIG (reference sequence). Trimming removed 5 bases from V and 3 bases from J; junction bases left unmatched: 7. This CDR3 is CAWSGGFETDTQYF. The sequenced CDR3 bases are TGTGCCTGGTCGGGGGGGTTTGAAACAGATACG.

Of note for this clone: The sequence runs out 3 residues before the end of the CDR3; the remainder is reconstructed from the germline J gene. The V call is TRBV29-1, the J call TRBJ2-3, with 13 nucleotides matching TRBD2. This CDR3 has 16 residues. Looked up from germline, CDR1 is SQVTM and CDR2 is ANQGSEA. V gave up 7 bases and J gave up 2 bases; unmatched junction bases: 9. CDR3: CSGLGLAGAATDTQYF. The sequenced CDR3 bases are TGCAGCGGCCTCGGACTAGCGGGGGCGGCCACAGATACG.

Turning to this clone: Read coverage stops 3 residues before the CDR3 terminus; the germline J gene supplies the remainder. This chain links TRBV7-2 with TRBJ2-5; D is possibly TRBD2 (5 bases). CDR1 and CDR2 (germline): SGHTA, FQGNSA. With 1 base removed from V and 5 bases from J, the gap between germline ends came to 14 bases. CDR3 length: 15 amino acids. Here the CDR3 reads CASSLVRATGETQYF. Partial CDR3 DNA: TGTGCCAGCAGCTTAGTGCGGGCCACGGGGGAGACC.

To note about this clone: The read ends 3 residues before the CDR3 terminus; that terminus is restored from the germline J gene. The V and J genes are TRBV18 and TRBJ2-5; the D gene is possibly TRBD2 (6 bases). V was shortened by 5 bases and J by 7 bases, with 20 bases between the two germline ends. There are 15 residues in the CDR3. CDR1 and CDR2 (germline): KGHSH, LQKENI. The part of the CDR3 DNA that was read is TGTGCCAGCTCAGCTTCGCGGGATCGGTGGGGGACC. Translated: CASSASRDRWGT. The full-length CDR3 reads as CASSASRDRWGTQYF.

The sequenced part of the CDR3 DNA is TGTGCCAGCAGTGGAGCTCAGGGGACCGTCCCCGGGGAG. The encoded protein is CASSGAQGTVPGE. The entire CDR3 protein reads CASSGAQGTVPGELFF. The genes are TRBV2 and TRBJ2-2; D might be TRBD1 (6 bases). The read terminates 3 residues before the CDR3 end, so the remaining end is supplied by the germline J gene. Germline V lookup: CDR1 SNHLY, CDR2 FYNNEI. There are 16 residues in the CDR3. V lost 4 bases and J lost 6, with 18 bases in between.

With respect to this clone: The read ends 3 residues early relative to the CDR3; the germline J gene fills the gap. J is TRBJ2-1 and V is TRBV18; TRBD2 aligns across 7 bases. Trimming cost V 0 bases and J 6 bases; bases outside gene matches: 5. The germline V gene has CDR1 KGHSH and CDR2 LQKENI. This CDR3 is 15 amino acids long. This CDR3 reads CASSPPASGLNEQFF. Partial CDR3 DNA: TGTGCCAGCTCACCACCTGCTAGCGGTCTCAATGAG.

Points on this clone: The sequenced fragment ends 3 residues before the CDR3 boundary, so the rest is inferred from the germline J gene. The chain uses TRBV20-1 and TRBJ1-2; D gene ambiguous. The CDR3 runs to 13 residues. The V end was cut by 4 bases, the J end by 0 bases, with 9 bases between. Germline V CDR1 and CDR2: DFQATT, SNEGSKA (reference sequence). The part of the CDR3 DNA that was read is TGCAGTGCTACTTACCTAGCTAACTATGGC. Translation gives CSATYLANYG. The full CDR3 reads CSATYLANYGYTF.

On this clone: Coverage ceases 3 residues before the CDR3 finishes, and the germline J gene fills in the end. The chain links TRBV20-1 to TRBJ1-1; TRBD1 is a possible D gene (5 bases). This CDR3 has 11 residues. Trimming took 6 bases from V and 2 from J, leaving 7 bases between them. Looked up from germline, CDR1 is DFQATT and CDR2 is SNEGSKA (reference sequence). The CDR3 DNA, read in part, is TGCAGTGCCAGGGTTAACACTGAA. The encoded protein is CSARVNTE. The full-length CDR3 reads as CSARVNTEAFF.

Regarding this clone: The read terminates 3 residues before the CDR3 end, so the remaining end is supplied by the germline J gene. The chain recombines TRBV2 with TRBJ2-5; D not resolved. V was clipped by 9 bases and J by 2 bases, with 16 bases between them. Germline CDR1 and CDR2: SNHLY and FYNNEI. The CDR3 totals 14 residues. CDR3 DNA (partial): TGTGCCAGGGAGAACTCGGAGCGACAAGAGACC. This gives the protein CARENSERQET. The full CDR3 protein is CARENSERQETQYF.

Measured by frequency, this clone is medium-sized (0.01 to 0.1%). The read stops 3 residues short of the end of the CDR3; the missing end is completed from the germline J gene. This chain links TRBV4-2 with TRBJ2-2; 9 bases fit TRBD2. CDR3 length: 20 residues. Germline CDR1 LGHNA, CDR2 YNFKEQ. The V and J ends lost 4 bases and 1 base, in that order; junction bases with no gene match: 16. The covered CDR3 bases are TGTGCCAGCAGCCCCCGGGGGGGTAGCGGGAGATCCCTGAACACCGGGGAG. Translating it yields CASSPRGGSGRSLNTGE. From start to end, the CDR3 is CASSPRGGSGRSLNTGELFF.

The CDR3 protein is CASSLATGGVGYTF. The DNA read from the CDR3 is TGTGCCAGCAGCTTAGCGACAGGGGGCGTTGGC. This chain uses TRBV7-9 with TRBJ1-2, with 10 bases identical to TRBD1. The sequenced fragment ends 3 residues before the CDR3 boundary, so the rest is inferred from the germline J gene. The length of the CDR3 is 14 residues. After removal of 0 bases from V and 7 bases from J, the junction contained 2 bases not matched to a gene. Per the germline V gene, CDR1 is SEHNR and CDR2 is FQNEAQ (reference sequence).

About this clone itself: The read terminates 3 residues before the CDR3 end, so the remaining end is supplied by the germline J gene. The chain employs TRBV30 and TRBJ2-6, with 7 bases lining up with TRBD2. Trimming cost V 2 bases and J 1 base; bases outside gene matches: 5. CDR3 length: 16 residues. CDR1 and CDR2 from the germline V gene are GTSNPN and SVGIG (reference sequence). Incomplete CDR3 DNA: TGTGCCTGGAGTCCCTGGGGGGGGTCTGGGGCCAACGTC. This encodes CAWSPWGGSGANV. The CDR3 as a whole reads CAWSPWGGSGANVLTF.

A note on this clone: The sequence runs out 3 residues before the end of the CDR3; the remainder is reconstructed from the germline J gene. The chain employs TRBV5-4 and TRBJ2-3, with 13 bases fitting TRBD2. The V and J ends lost 4 bases and 8 bases, in that order; junction bases with no gene match: 7. The CDR3 totals 15 residues. The V gene's germline CDR1 is SGHNT and CDR2 YYREEE (reference sequence). The CDR3 region is CASSPTSGRAGTQYF. Partial CDR3 DNA: TGTGCCAGCAGCCCCACTAGCGGGAGGGCCGGTACG.

With respect to this clone: The read ends 3 residues early relative to the CDR3; the germline J gene fills the gap. J is TRBJ2-7 and V is TRBV18, with D possibly matching TRBD1 (5 bases). This CDR3 contains 13 residues. V dropped 1 base and J dropped 5 bases, with 9 bases sitting between them. The V gene's germline CDR1 is KGHSH and CDR2 LQKENI. This chain's CDR3 is CASSPLEGDEQYF. The DNA read from the CDR3 is TGTGCCAGCTCACCACTCGAAGGGGACGAG.

Comments on this clone: The read gets to within 3 residues of the CDR3 end, and the germline J gene fills in the rest. The chain employs TRBV2 and TRBJ1-1; TRBD1 agrees at 7 bases. The junction had 6 bases not matched to a gene; V was cut back by 7 bases and J by 1 base. This CDR3 is 14 amino acids long. In germline, CDR1 is SNHLY, CDR2 FYNNEI. CDR3 in amino acids: CASNGQARNTEAFF. The part of the CDR3 DNA that was read is TGTGCCAGCAACGGACAGGCGAGGAACACTGAA. Using reference TRBV2 and TRBJ1-1 for the parts outside the CDR3, the full variable domain is EPEVTQTPSHQVTQMGQEVILRCVPISNHLYFYWYRQILGQKVEFLVSFYNNEISEKSEIFDDQFSVERPDGSNFTLKIRSTKLEDSAMYFCASNGQARNTEAFFGQGTRLTVV.

On this clone: The CDR3 end falls 3 residues outside the read, so it is completed with the germline J gene. The chain uses TRBV7-9 and TRBJ2-1; TRBD2 might be the D (6 bases). V was shortened by 2 bases and J by 8 bases, with 7 bases between the two germline ends. The CDR3 length is 12 residues. From germline, CDR1 is SEHNR and CDR2 FQNEAQ (reference sequence). CDR3 in amino acids: CASSLTGDEQFF. The DNA read from the CDR3 is TGTGCCAGCAGCTTAACGGGGGATGAG. The variable domain in full, completed from reference TRBV7-9 and TRBJ2-1, reads DTGVSQNPRHKITKRGQNVTFRCDPISEHNRLYWYRQTLGQGPEFLTYFQNEAQLEKSRLLSDRFSAERPKGSFSTLEIQRTEQGDSAMYLCASSLTGDEQFFGPGTRLTVL.

Concerning this clone: The DNA ends 3 residues before the CDR3 does, and the rest of the CDR3 is filled in from the germline J gene. This sequence joins TRBV7-9 and TRBJ1-2; 7 nucleotides align to TRBD1. J lost 3 bases, V lost 5 bases, and 0 bases had no gene match. The CDR3 spans 12 residues. Germline loops: CDR1 SEHNR, CDR2 FQNEAQ (reference sequence). Incomplete CDR3 DNA: TGTGCCAGCAGCACAGGGGACTATGGC. Translated, it gives CASSTGDYG. The whole CDR3 sequence reads CASSTGDYGYTF.

In the case of this clone: The CDR3 end falls 3 residues outside the read, so it is completed with the germline J gene. The V and J genes are TRBV19 and TRBJ2-1, with D perhaps assigned TRBD1 or TRBD2 (5 bases each). This CDR3 spans 11 amino acids. The V and J ends lost 7 bases and 8 bases respectively, with 9 bases between them. Per germline, CDR1 LNHDA and CDR2 SQIVND (reference sequence). The CDR3 DNA, read in part, is TGTGCCAGTACAGGGAGACATGAG. It is translated as CASTGRHE. The whole CDR3 sequence reads CASTGRHEQFF.

Details on this clone: The CDR3 extends 3 residues past the end of the read, so its final part is completed from the germline J gene. V and J are TRBV5-1 and TRBJ2-5; 8 nucleotides agree with TRBD2. The CDR3 has 15 residues. The V gene end was trimmed by 2 bases and the J gene end by 5 bases; junction bases not matched to a gene: 8. Germline values: CDR1 SGHRS, CDR2 YFSETQ. This CDR3 reads CASSFGTSGGETQYF. The sequenced part of the CDR3 DNA is TGCGCCAGCAGCTTTGGGACTAGTGGCGGTGAGACC.

The sequenced CDR3 bases are TGTGCCAGTAGTATCAGGAGGTATGAG. Its translation is CASSIRRYE. The entire CDR3 reads CASSIRRYEQFF. This rearrangement joins TRBV19 to TRBJ2-1; possibly TRBD2 for D (5 bases). The CDR3 is cut off 3 residues early in the read; its end comes from the germline J gene. V shed 3 bases and J shed 8 bases, with 8 bases lying between them. Germline values: CDR1 LNHDA, CDR2 SQIVND (reference sequence). This CDR3 has 12 residues. Complete variable domain (other parts from reference TRBV19 and TRBJ2-1): DGGITQSPKYLFRKEGQNVTLSCEQNLNHDAMYWYRQDPGQGLRLIYYSQIVNDFQKGDIAEGYSVSREKKESFPLTVTSAQKNPTAFYLCASSIRRYEQFFGPGTRLTVL.

About this clone itself: The read ends 3 residues early relative to the CDR3; the germline J gene fills the gap. This rearrangement joins TRBV10-3 to TRBJ1-1, with 12 bases matching TRBD1. The CDR3 sequence is 15 residues long. Germline V CDR1 and CDR2: ENHRY, SYGVKD. V trimming: 6 bases; J trimming: 6 bases; junction bases outside the gene matches: 8. CDR3 region: CAISSGTGGLAEAFF. Incomplete CDR3 DNA: TGTGCCATCAGCTCCGGGACAGGGGGCTTGGCTGAA.

About this clone: The read comes to an end 3 residues before the CDR3 does, leaving the germline J gene to fill in the end. The genes are TRBV18 and TRBJ1-4; D unresolved. V was pared by 4 bases and J by 0 bases, with 6 bases between. This CDR3 contains 14 residues. From germline, CDR1 is KGHSH and CDR2 LQKENI. The CDR3 bases that were read are TGTGCCAGCTCACTACAGACAACTAATGAAAAA. It yields the protein CASSLQTTNEK. The CDR3 reads in full as CASSLQTTNEKLFF.

With respect to this clone: The read ends 3 residues early relative to the CDR3; the germline J gene fills the gap. The chain joins TRBV29-1 to TRBJ2-5; 11 nucleotides align to TRBD1. V lost 6 bases to trimming and J lost 4 bases; unmatched junction nucleotides: 7. CDR3 length: 14 residues. Germline CDR1 and CDR2: SQVTM and ANQGSEA. CDR3 DNA (partial): TGCAGCGTCGGACAGGGGGCGGTAGGAGAGACC. Amino acid sequence: CSVGQGAVGET. The CDR3 as a whole reads CSVGQGAVGETQYF.

About this clone itself: The read terminates 3 residues before the CDR3 end, so the remaining end is supplied by the germline J gene. The chain carries TRBV12-3 or TRBV12-4 and TRBJ2-1; TRBD1 is a possible D gene (6 bases). V lost 6 bases, J lost 9 bases, and 21 bases lay in between. This CDR3 has 15 amino acids. Partial CDR3 DNA: TGTGCCAGCAGGGCTGACAGGACTGGGATCGGTGAG. It codes for CASRADRTGIGE. The complete CDR3 protein is CASRADRTGIGEQFF.

For this clone: Read sequence stops 3 residues before the CDR3 end, and the germline J gene provides the missing end. The chain combines TRBV7-8 with TRBJ1-2, with 8 bases matching TRBD1. J gave up 3 bases and V 5 bases, and 5 bases lay outside the gene matches. The germline gives CDR1 SGHVS, CDR2 FQNEAQ. The CDR3 loop spans 14 amino acids. CDR3 DNA (partial): TGTGCCAGCAGCCCCGGACAGGGACACTATGGC. This sequence encodes CASSPGQGHYG. The whole CDR3 region reads CASSPGQGHYGYTF. Using reference TRBV7-8 and TRBJ1-2 for the parts outside the CDR3, the full variable domain is GAGVSQSPRYKVAKRGQDVALRCDPISGHVSLFWYQQALGQGPEFLTYFQNEAQLDKSGLPSDRFFAERPEGSVSTLKIQRTQQEDSAVYLCASSPGQGHYGYTFGSGTRLTVV.

For this clone: The missing CDR3 end, 3 residues past where the read stops, is filled in from the germline J gene. The chain has TRBV5-1 and TRBJ2-3, with D perhaps TRBD2 (6 bases). V lost 0 bases, J lost 0 bases, and 8 bases lay in between. The CDR3 is 15 amino acids. In germline, CDR1 is SGHRS, CDR2 YFSETQ. The DNA read from the CDR3 is TGCGCCAGCAGCTTGGACGGGACTAGCACAGATACG. This codes for CASSLDGTSTDT. The full CDR3 reads CASSLDGTSTDTQYF.

As to this clone: The read halts 3 residues ahead of the CDR3 end, with the missing end drawn from the germline J gene. Other DNA sequences from this sample encode an identical CDR3 as well. This sequence joins TRBV20-1 and TRBJ1-1, with 7 positions matching TRBD1. The CDR3 extends over 13 amino acids. Germline V gives CDR1 DFQATT, CDR2 SNEGSKA (reference sequence). The V gene end was trimmed by 6 bases and the J gene end by 1 base; junction bases not matched to a gene: 5. The CDR3 DNA, read in part, is TGCAGTGCAACCGGGACAGCGAACACTGAA. This gives the protein CSATGTANTE. The entire CDR3 sequence reads CSATGTANTEAFF.